This T cell receptor beta chain derives from a study of technical replicates of blood from several donors. This CDR3 has 15 amino acids. V lost 5 bases and J lost 8; bases outside the gene matches: 9. The germline gives CDR1 SGHVS, CDR2 FNYEAQ. Assay: immunoSEQ multiplex PCR; the TCRdb copy retains only in-frame clones and omits some. Altogether about 84,000 clones are present, about 98% being singletons, with the ten largest covering around 0.15%. The chain joins TRBV7-6 to TRBJ2-1; 10 nucleotides line up with TRBD2. This clonotype originated in a human donor in good health. Sequencing was performed on T cells isolated from PBMCs. The CDR3 bases are TGTGCCAGCAGCCGAAGCGGGGGGGCCCATCATGAGCAGTTCTTC. This gives the protein CASSRSGGAHHEQFF.